A selection of T cell receptor beta chains follows, all from one sample in a study of cytomegalovirus exposure and HLA in healthy donors. TCRdb's copy holds only in-frame clones and misses some; the assay was immunoSEQ multiplex PCR. The sample lists about 140,000 clones; over 70% were seen once. The material sequenced was PBMCs. The receptor set was obtained from a male donor in good health and CMV-seronegative. CDR3s include the opening cysteine and the closing phenylalanine or tryptophan. The D gene is left open where the match is weak. Not all rows give a size; the values are once, few, many and, for expanded clones, a class.

clone_size j_call d_call v_call cdr3_aa cdr3_nt
. TRBJ1-1 . TRBV29-1 CSVISPMNTEAFF TGCAGCGTTATAAGTCCTATGAACACTGAAGCTTTCTTT
few TRBJ2-1 . TRBV7-2 CASSLGASPFGDNEQFF TGTGCCAGCAGCTTGGGGGCTAGCCCTTTCGGGGACAATGAGCAGTTCTTC
. TRBJ2-5 TRBD2 TRBV4-3 CASSRTGGGETQYF TGCGCCAGCAGCCGGACGGGAGGTGGGGAGACCCAGTACTTC
. TRBJ1-2 TRBD1 TRBV7-9 CASSSWDRSDGYTF TGTGCCAGCAGCTCCTGGGACAGGTCGGATGGCTACACCTTC
. TRBJ2-7 TRBD1 TRBV11-2 CASSLVSGQGYEQYF TGTGCCAGCAGCTTAGTATCGGGACAGGGCTACGAGCAGTACTTC
. TRBJ1-4 . TRBV28 CASSSAGVVANEKLFF TGTGCCAGCAGTTCGGCAGGGGTGGTGGCTAATGAAAAACTGTTTTTT
. TRBJ1-6 . TRBV6-5 CASSYTGTNNSPLHF TGTGCCAGCAGTTACACCGGGACTAATAATTCACCCCTCCACTTT
. TRBJ2-7 TRBD2 TRBV11-2 CASSAILAGAYEQYF TGTGCCAGCAGCGCCATCCTGGCGGGGGCCTACGAGCAGTACTTC
. TRBJ2-4 TRBD2 TRBV6-1 CASSASGLAAVNIQYF TGTGCCAGCAGTGCCTCAGGACTAGCGGCTGTAAACATTCAGTACTTC
. TRBJ2-4 . TRBV10-2 CASSESSQGGQNIQYF TGCGCCAGCAGTGAGTCCTCGCAGGGTGGGCAAAACATTCAGTACTTC
. TRBJ1-1 . TRBV4-2 CASSRAGTPGGTEAFF TGTGCCAGCAGCCGGGCCGGGACACCTGGTGGGACTGAAGCTTTCTTT
. TRBJ1-5 . TRBV6-1 CASSERTVNYNQPQHF TGTGCCAGCAGTGAGCGGACAGTCAATTACAATCAGCCCCAGCATTTT
. TRBJ2-1 TRBD2 TRBV11-2 CASSFGTSGAEQFF TGTGCCAGCAGCTTCGGGACTAGCGGGGCGGAGCAGTTCTTC
. TRBJ1-1 . TRBV9 CASSGRAGNTEAFF TGTGCCAGCAGCGGCAGGGCAGGGAACACTGAAGCTTTCTTT
. TRBJ2-1 . TRBV9 CASSVGGSYNEQFF TGTGCCAGCAGCGTCGGGGGCTCCTACAATGAGCAGTTCTTC
. TRBJ2-7 TRBD1 TRBV5-1 CASSLTQTTRRQGDIDYEQYF TGCGCCAGCAGCTTAACCCAAACTACCCGCCGACAGGGAGACATAGACTACGAGCAGTACTTC
. TRBJ2-1 TRBD1 TRBV30 CAWRNRGTSDEQFF TGTGCCTGGAGAAACAGGGGTACGAGTGATGAGCAGTTCTTC
. TRBJ1-5 . TRBV6-5 CASSKQGRDQPQHF TGTGCCAGCAGTAAACAGGGAAGGGATCAGCCCCAGCATTTT
. TRBJ2-2 . TRBV7-2 CASSLGIGGARTGELFF TGTGCCAGCAGCTTAGGCATAGGGGGGGCCAGGACCGGGGAGCTGTTTTTT
. TRBJ2-7 TRBD1 TRBV6-5 CASTRTGTNEQYF TGTGCCAGCACCCGGACAGGGACAAACGAGCAGTACTTC
. TRBJ2-5 . TRBV5-1 CASSLFLAGQETQYF TGCGCCAGCAGCTTGTTTCTCGCAGGCCAAGAGACCCAGTACTTC
. TRBJ1-3 TRBD1 TRBV28 CASSVDRPSSGNTIYF TGTGCCAGCAGTGTGGACAGGCCGTCCTCTGGAAACACCATATATTTT
. TRBJ2-1 . TRBV9 CASSPTPGVSYNEQFF TGTGCCAGCAGCCCGACCCCAGGCGTATCCTACAATGAGCAGTTCTTC
. TRBJ2-3 . TRBV7-2 CASSRAGASFTDTQYF TGTGCCAGCAGCCGCGCGGGGGCGAGTTTTACAGATACGCAGTATTTT
. TRBJ1-1 . TRBV7-9 CASSLNAAFF TGTGCCAGCAGCTTAAACGCGGCTTTCTTT
. TRBJ2-7 TRBD2 TRBV7-8 CASSPGRVEQYF TGTGCCAGCAGCCCCGGGAGGGTCGAGCAGTACTTC
few TRBJ2-5 . TRBV9 CASSVAGLGEETQYF TGTGCCAGCAGCGTGGCGGGGCTCGGGGAAGAGACCCAGTACTTC
. TRBJ2-3 TRBD1 TRBV28 CASSSPRGRDTQYF TGTGCCAGCAGTTCGCCCAGGGGGCGCGATACGCAGTATTTT
. TRBJ2-2 . TRBV18 CASSPPGNTGELFF TGTGCCAGCTCTCCGCCAGGGAACACCGGGGAGCTGTTTTTT
. TRBJ1-1 . TRBV7-2 CASSLFGGPRAEAFF TGTGCCAGCAGCTTGTTCGGGGGTCCCCGGGCTGAAGCTTTCTTT
. TRBJ2-5 TRBD1 TRBV30 CAWSVPGGIETQYF TGTGCCTGGAGTGTACCAGGGGGCATAGAGACCCAGTACTTC
few TRBJ1-1 . TRBV5-1 CASRLGQNTEAFF TGCGCCAGCAGGTTGGGACAGAACACTGAAGCTTTCTTT
once TRBJ2-7 . TRBV6-5 CASSYSYTLLYEQYF TGTGCCAGCAGTTACTCATACACCCTCCTCTACGAGCAGTACTTC
. TRBJ1-5 . TRBV27 CASSLTYGLNQPQHF TGTGCCAGCAGTTTGACCTACGGACTCAATCAGCCCCAGCATTTT
. TRBJ2-7 TRBD1 TRBV25-1 CASRGQGSYEQYF TGTGCCAGCAGGGGACAGGGCTCCTACGAGCAGTACTTC
. TRBJ1-2 TRBD1 TRBV6-6 CASSSKGTGDFYGYTF TGTGCCAGCAGCTCTAAGGGAACAGGGGATTTCTATGGCTACACCTTC
. TRBJ1-3 . TRBV7-2 CASTTEAGNTIYF TGTGCCAGCACGACAGAAGCTGGAAACACCATATATTTT
. TRBJ2-7 . TRBV7-8 CASSPRRGFAYEQYF TGTGCCAGCAGCCCCCGACGAGGGTTCGCCTACGAGCAGTACTTC
. TRBJ2-1 TRBD2 TRBV4-3 CASSPVMGSGGGSYNEQFF TGCGCCAGCAGCCCCGTCATGGGCAGCGGGGGGGGCTCCTACAATGAGCAGTTCTTC
. TRBJ2-3 TRBD2 TRBV30 CALNLAGEADTQYF TGTGCCTTGAATCTAGCGGGGGAAGCAGATACGCAGTATTTT
few TRBJ1-1 . TRBV10-2 CASRLTGIRTEAFF TGCGCCAGCAGGTTAACAGGGATAAGGACTGAAGCTTTCTTT
. TRBJ2-7 . TRBV21-1 CASSKDFLGYEQYF TGTGCCAGCAGCAAGGATTTCCTCGGGTACGAGCAGTACTTC
. TRBJ2-7 . TRBV5-1 CASSLAGFSQQYF TGCGCCAGCAGCTTGGCAGGATTCTCCCAGCAGTACTTC
. TRBJ2-3 TRBD2 TRBV4-1 CASTQIGLASDTQYF TGCGCCAGCACCCAAATAGGACTAGCCTCAGATACGCAGTATTTT
. TRBJ1-3 . TRBV5-1 CASSLYPLTNGNTIYF TGCGCCAGCAGCTTGTATCCTTTGACAAATGGAAACACCATATATTTT
. TRBJ2-7 TRBD1 TRBV28 CASRSATGGPSEYEQYF TGTGCCAGCAGGTCCGCGACAGGGGGCCCCTCCGAATACGAGCAGTACTTC
once TRBJ2-6 . TRBV7-2 CASSFGRPRGANALTF TGTGCCAGCAGCTTTGGGAGGCCCCGCGGGGCCAACGCCCTGACTTTC
. TRBJ1-1 . TRBV25-1 CASSNRWSNTEAFF TGTGCCAGCAGTAACCGATGGAGCAACACTGAAGCTTTCTTT
. TRBJ2-1 . TRBV18 CASSPGMQGSSNEQFF TGTGCCAGCTCACCGGGGATGCAGGGGTCAAGCAATGAGCAGTTCTTC
. TRBJ2-7 TRBD1 TRBV5-6 CASSFQGAYEQYF TGTGCCAGCAGCTTCCAGGGGGCCTACGAGCAGTACTTC
. TRBJ1-2 . TRBV5-4 CASSNPIQGRDGYTF TGTGCCAGCAGCAACCCGATCCAGGGGCGGGATGGCTACACCTTC
. TRBJ2-7 . TRBV9 CASSVAAGEQYF TGTGCCAGCAGCGTAGCGGCAGGAGAGCAGTACTTC